One T cell receptor (beta chain) is described in this entry. The antigen remains unidentified. TCRdb's copy holds only in-frame clones and misses some; the assay was immunoSEQ multiplex PCR. The sample has around 70,000 clones; roughly 80% are singletons. These data belong to a study of OX40 agonist ivuxolimab in advanced cancers. Study at large: With ivuxolimab, an agonistic anti-OX40 (CD134) antibody, patients were treated.

Any history of autoimmune disease or systemic immunosuppression disqualified patients. Overall study findings and caveats: By week 6 at 0.1 to 3.0 mg/kg, blood CD4+ and CD8+ T cells had expanded clonally. Certain nonresponders likewise exhibited a low normalized T-cell clonal expansion.

This sequence was found in an adult with an advanced solid tumor such as melanoma, head and neck, liver or kidney cancer. This material consisted of CD4+ or CD8+ T cells sorted from blood, taken in a trial of the OX40 agonist ivuxolimab.

In nucleotides, the CDR3 is TGTGCCAGCAGATCTACAGGGGTTCATCAGCCCCAGCATTTT. As protein: CASRSTGVHQPQHF. The chain joins TRBV2 to TRBJ1-5; 7 bases line up with TRBD1. Germline V lookup: CDR1 SNHLY, CDR2 FYNNEI. The length of the CDR3 is 14 residues. V trimming: 6 bases; J trimming: 5 bases; junction bases outside the gene matches: 7. Full variable domain (missing parts from reference TRBV2 and TRBJ1-5): EPEVTQTPSHQVTQMGQEVILRCVPISNHLYFYWYRQILGQKVEFLVSFYNNEISEKSEIFDDQFSVERPDGSNFTLKIRSTKLEDSAMYFCASRSTGVHQPQHFGDGTRLSIL.